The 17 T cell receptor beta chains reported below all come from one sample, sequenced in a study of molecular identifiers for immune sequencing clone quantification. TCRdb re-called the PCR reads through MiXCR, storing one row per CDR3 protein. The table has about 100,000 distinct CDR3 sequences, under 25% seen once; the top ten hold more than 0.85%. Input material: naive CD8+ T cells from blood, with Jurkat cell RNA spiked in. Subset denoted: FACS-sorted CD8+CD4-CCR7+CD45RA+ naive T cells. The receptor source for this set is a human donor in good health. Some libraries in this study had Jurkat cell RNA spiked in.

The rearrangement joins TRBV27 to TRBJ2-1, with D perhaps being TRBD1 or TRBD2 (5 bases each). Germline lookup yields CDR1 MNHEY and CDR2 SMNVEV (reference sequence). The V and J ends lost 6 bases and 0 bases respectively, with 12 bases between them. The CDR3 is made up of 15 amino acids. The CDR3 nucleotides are TGTGCCAGCAGCACCGGGACCCTCTCCTACAATGAGCAGTTCTTC. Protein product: CASSTGTLSYNEQFF.

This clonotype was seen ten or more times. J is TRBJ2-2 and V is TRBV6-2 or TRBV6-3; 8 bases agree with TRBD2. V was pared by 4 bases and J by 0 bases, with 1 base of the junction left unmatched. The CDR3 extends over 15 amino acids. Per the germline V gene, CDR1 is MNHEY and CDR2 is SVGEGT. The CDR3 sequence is CASSSSGSNTGELFF. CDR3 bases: TGTGCCAGCAGTTCTAGCGGGTCGAACACCGGGGAGCTGTTTTTT.

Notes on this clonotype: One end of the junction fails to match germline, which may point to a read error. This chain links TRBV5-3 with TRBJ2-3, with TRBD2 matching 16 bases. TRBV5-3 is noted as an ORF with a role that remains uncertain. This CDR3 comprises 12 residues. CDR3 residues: CASSAGTSGGDF. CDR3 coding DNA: TGTGCCAGCAGCGCGGGGACTAGCGGGGGGGATTTT.

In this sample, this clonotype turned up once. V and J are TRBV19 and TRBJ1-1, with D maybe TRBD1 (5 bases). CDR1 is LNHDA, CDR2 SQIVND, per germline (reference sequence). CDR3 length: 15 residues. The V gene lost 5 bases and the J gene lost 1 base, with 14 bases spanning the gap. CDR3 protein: CASSPTTGGNTEAFF. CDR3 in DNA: TGTGCCAGTAGTCCCACAACGGGGGGGAACACTGAAGCTTTCTTT.

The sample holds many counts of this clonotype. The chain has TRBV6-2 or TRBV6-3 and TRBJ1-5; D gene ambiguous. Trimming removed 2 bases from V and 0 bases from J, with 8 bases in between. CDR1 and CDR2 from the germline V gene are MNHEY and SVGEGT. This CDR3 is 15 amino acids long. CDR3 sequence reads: CASSYGVNSNQPQHF. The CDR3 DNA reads TGTGCCAGCAGTTACGGGGTAAATAGCAATCAGCCCCAGCATTTT.

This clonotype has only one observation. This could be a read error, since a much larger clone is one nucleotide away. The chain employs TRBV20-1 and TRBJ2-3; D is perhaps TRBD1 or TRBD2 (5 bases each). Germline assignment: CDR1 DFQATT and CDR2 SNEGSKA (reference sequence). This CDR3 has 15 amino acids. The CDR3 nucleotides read TGCAGTGCCCGGGGCGATACGGGTAGCACAGATACGCGGTATTTT. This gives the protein CSARGDTGSTDTRYF.

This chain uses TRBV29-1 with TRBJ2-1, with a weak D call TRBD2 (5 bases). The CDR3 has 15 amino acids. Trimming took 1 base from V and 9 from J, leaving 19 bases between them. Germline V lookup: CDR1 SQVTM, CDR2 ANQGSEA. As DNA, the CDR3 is TGCAGCGTTGAAGCTTTAGACCTCAGCGGCATTGAGCAGTTCTTC. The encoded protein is CSVEALDLSGIEQFF.

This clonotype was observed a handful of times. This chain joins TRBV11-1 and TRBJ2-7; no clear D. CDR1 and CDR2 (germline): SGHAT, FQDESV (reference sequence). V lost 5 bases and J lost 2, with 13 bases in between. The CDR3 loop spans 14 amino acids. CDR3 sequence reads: CASSGVWGTYEQYF. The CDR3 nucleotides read TGTGCCAGCAGCGGGGTTTGGGGTACCTACGAGCAGTACTTC.

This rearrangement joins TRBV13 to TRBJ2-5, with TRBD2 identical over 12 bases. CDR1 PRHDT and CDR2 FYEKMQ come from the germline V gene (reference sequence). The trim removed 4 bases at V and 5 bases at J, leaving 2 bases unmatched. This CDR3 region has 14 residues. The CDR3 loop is CASSSGLAGETQYF. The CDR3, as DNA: TGTGCCAGCAGCTCCGGACTAGCGGGGGAGACCCAGTACTTC.

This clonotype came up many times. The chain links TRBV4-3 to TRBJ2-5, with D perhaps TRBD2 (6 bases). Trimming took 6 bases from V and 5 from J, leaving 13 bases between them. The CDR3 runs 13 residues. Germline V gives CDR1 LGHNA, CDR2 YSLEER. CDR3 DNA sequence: TGCGCCAGCAGTCGCGGGACCCGTGAGACCCAGTACTTC. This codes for CASSRGTRETQYF.

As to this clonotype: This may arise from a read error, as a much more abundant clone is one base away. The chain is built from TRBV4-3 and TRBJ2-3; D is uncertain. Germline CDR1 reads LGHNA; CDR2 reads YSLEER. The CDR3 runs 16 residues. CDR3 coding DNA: TGCGCCAGCAGCCAAGAGGCTAGGTACCGCACAGATGCGCAGTATTTT. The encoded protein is CASSQEARYRTDAQYF.

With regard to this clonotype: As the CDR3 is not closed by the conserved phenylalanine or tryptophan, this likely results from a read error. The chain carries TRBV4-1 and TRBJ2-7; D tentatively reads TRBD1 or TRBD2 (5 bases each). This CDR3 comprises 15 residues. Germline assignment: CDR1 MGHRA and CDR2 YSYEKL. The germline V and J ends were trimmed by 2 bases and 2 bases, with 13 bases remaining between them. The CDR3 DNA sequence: TGCGCCAGCAGCCAATCCAGGGACGCCACCTACGAGCAGTACCTC. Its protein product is CASSQSRDATYEQYL.

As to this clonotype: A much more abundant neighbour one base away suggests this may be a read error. The CDR3 nucleotides read TGCGCCAGCAGCCAAGACGGGGGGCCGAACGCTGAAGCTTTCTTT. It specifies CASSQDGGPNAEAFF. J is TRBJ1-1 and V is TRBV4-1; possibly TRBD1 for D (6 bases). Germline V gene lookup returns CDR1 MGHRA and CDR2 YSYEKL. This CDR3 has 15 residues.

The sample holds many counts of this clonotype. The CDR3 is CASSQVTPHSLTSTDTQYF. DNA for the CDR3: TGCGCCAGCAGCCAAGTTACCCCCCACAGCCTAACTAGCACAGATACGCAGTATTTT. The chain recombines TRBV4-1 with TRBJ2-3; D gene ambiguous. This CDR3 has 19 amino acids. The germline V and J ends were trimmed by 1 base and 0 bases, with 20 bases remaining between them. The germline gives CDR1 MGHRA, CDR2 YSYEKL.

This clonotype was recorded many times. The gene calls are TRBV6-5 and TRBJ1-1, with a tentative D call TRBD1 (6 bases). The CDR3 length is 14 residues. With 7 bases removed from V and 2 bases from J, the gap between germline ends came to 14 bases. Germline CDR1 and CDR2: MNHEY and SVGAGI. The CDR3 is CASTRSDSNTEAFF. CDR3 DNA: TGTGCCAGCACTCGTTCGGACAGCAACACTGAAGCTTTCTTT.

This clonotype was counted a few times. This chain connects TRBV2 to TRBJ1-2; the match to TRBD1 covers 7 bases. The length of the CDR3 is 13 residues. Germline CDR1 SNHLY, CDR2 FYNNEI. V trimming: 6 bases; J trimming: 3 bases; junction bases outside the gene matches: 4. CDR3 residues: CASSTDRDYGYTF. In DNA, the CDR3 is TGTGCCAGCAGCACCGACAGGGACTATGGCTACACCTTC.

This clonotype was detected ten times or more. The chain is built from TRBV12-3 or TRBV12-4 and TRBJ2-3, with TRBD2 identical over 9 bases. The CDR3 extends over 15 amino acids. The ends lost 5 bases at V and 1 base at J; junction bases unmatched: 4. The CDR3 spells CASSATSGRTDTQYF. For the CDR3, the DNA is TGTGCCAGCAGTGCGACTAGCGGACGCACAGATACGCAGTATTTT.